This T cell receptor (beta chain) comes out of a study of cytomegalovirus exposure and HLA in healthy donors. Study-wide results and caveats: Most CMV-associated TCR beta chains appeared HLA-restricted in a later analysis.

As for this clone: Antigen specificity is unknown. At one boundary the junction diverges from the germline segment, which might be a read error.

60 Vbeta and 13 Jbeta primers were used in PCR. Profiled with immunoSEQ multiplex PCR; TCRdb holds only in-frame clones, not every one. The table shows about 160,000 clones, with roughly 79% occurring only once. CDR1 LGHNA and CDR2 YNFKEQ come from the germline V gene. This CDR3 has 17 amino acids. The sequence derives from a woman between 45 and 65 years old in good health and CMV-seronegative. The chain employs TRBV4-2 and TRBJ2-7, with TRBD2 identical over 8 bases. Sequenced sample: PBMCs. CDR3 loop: CASSQVPDTYSGNDLFF. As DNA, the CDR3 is TGTGCCAGCAGCCAAGTACCCGACACCTATAGCGGGAACGACCTCTTCTTC.